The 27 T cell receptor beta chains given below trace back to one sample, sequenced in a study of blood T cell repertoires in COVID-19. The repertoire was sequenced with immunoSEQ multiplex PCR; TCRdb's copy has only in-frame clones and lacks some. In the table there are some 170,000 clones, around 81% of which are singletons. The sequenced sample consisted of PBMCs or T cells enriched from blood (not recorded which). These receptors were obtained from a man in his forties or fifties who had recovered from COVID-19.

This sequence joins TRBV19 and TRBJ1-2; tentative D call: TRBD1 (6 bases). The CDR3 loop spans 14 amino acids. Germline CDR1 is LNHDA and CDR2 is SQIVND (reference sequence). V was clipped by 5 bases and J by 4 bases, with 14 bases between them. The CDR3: CASSSGQLIYGYTF. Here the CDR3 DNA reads TGTGCCAGTAGTTCCGGACAGTTAATCTATGGCTACACCTTC. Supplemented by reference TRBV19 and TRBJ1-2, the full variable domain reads DGGITQSPKYLFRKEGQNVTLSCEQNLNHDAMYWYRQDPGQGLRLIYYSQIVNDFQKGDIAEGYSVSREKKESFPLTVTSAQKNPTAFYLCASSSGQLIYGYTFGSGTRLTVV.

In DNA, the CDR3 is TGTGCCAGCAGAGGACAGCCTAATCAGCCCCAGCATTTT. It yields the protein CASRGQPNQPQHF. V and J are TRBV2 and TRBJ1-5, with TRBD1 as a possible D gene (6 bases). The V end lost 6 bases, the J end lost 4 bases, and 10 bases lay between the germline ends. The CDR3 is made up of 13 amino acids. CDR1 is SNHLY, CDR2 FYNNEI, per germline.

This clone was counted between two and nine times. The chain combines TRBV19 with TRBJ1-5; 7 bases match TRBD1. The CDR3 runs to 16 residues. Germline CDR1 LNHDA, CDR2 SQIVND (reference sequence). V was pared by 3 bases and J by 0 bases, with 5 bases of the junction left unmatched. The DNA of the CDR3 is TGTGCCAGTAGTATTTGGGACAGATATAGCAATCAGCCCCAGCATTTT. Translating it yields CASSIWDRYSNQPQHF.

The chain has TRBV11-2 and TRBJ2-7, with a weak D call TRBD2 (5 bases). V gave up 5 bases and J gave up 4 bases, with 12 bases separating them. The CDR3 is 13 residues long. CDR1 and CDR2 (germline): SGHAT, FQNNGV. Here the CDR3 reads CASSTPGIYEQYF. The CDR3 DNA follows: TGTGCCAGCAGCACTCCGGGGATTTACGAGCAGTACTTC.

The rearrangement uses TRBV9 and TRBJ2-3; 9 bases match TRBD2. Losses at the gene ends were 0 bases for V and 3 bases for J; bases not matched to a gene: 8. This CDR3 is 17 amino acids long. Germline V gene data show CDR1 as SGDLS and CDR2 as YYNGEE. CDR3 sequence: CASSVGLAAGRTDTQYF. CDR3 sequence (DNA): TGTGCCAGCAGCGTAGGACTAGCGGCGGGGAGAACAGATACGCAGTATTTT.

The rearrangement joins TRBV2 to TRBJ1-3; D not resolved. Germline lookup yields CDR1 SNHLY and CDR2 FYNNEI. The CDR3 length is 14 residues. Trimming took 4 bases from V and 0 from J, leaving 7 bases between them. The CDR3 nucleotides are TGTGCCAGCAGTGTCGAGGTCTCTGGAAACACCATATATTTT. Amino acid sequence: CASSVEVSGNTIYF.

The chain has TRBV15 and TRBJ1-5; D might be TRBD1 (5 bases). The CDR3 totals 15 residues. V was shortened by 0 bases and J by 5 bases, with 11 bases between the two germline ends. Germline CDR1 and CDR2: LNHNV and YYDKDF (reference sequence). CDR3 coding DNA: TGTGCCACCAGCAGAGATGGGCGCAGGGATCAGCCCCAGCATTTT. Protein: CATSRDGRRDQPQHF.

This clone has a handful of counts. The CDR3 coding sequence is TGTGCCACCAGTGATTCCCAGGGAAGAGATACGCAGTATTTT. It specifies CATSDSQGRDTQYF. The rearrangement uses TRBV24-1 and TRBJ2-3; D may be TRBD1 (5 bases). Trimming left V 2 bases short and J 5 bases short, with 10 bases between. The germline gives CDR1 KGHDR, CDR2 SFDVKD. The length of the CDR3 is 14 residues.

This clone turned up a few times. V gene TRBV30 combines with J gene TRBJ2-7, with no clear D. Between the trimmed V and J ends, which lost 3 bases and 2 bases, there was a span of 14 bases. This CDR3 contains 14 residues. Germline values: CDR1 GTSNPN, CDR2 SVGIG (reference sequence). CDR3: CAWSPRKVTYEQYF. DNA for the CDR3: TGTGCCTGGAGCCCGCGGAAGGTAACCTACGAGCAGTACTTC. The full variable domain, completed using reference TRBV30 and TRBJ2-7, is SQTIHQWPATLVQPVGSPLSLECTVEGTSNPNLYWYRQAAGRGLQLLFYSVGIGQISSEVPQNLSASRPQDRQFILSSKKLLLSDSGFYLCAWSPRKVTYEQYFGPGTRLTVT.

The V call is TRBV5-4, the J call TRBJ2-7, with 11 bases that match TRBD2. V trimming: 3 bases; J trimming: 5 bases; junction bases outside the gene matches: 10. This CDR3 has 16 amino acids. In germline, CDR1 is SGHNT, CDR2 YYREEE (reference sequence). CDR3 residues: CASSYSGGAPGNEQYV. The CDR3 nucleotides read TGTGCCAGCAGCTATAGCGGGGGGGCCCCAGGAAACGAGCAGTACGTC.

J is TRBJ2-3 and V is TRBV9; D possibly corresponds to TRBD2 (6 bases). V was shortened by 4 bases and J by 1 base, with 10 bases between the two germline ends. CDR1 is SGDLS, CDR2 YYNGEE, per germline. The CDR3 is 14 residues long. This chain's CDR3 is CASSWTGGTDTQYF. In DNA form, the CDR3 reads TGTGCCAGCAGCTGGACGGGGGGCACAGATACGCAGTATTTT.

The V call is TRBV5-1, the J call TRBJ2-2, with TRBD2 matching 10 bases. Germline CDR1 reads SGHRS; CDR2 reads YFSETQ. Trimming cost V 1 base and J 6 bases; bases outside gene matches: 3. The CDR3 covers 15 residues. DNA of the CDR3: TGCGCCAGCAGCTTGACTAGCGGGGATCCCGGGGAGCTGTTTTTT. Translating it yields CASSLTSGDPGELFF.

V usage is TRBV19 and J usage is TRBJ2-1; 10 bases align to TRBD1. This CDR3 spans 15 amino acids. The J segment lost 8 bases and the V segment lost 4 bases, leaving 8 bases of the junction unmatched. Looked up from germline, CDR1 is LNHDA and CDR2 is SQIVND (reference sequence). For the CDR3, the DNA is TGTGCCAGTAGTACTTTCGGGACAGGGGTTCATGAGCAGTTCTTC. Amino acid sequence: CASSTFGTGVHEQFF.

Here the CDR3 DNA reads TGTGCCAGCAGCCAGGCAGGACAGGGGAGAAACACCATATATTTT. Its protein is CASSQAGQGRNTIYF. The chain recombines TRBV3-1 (or the pseudogene TRBV3-2) with TRBJ1-3; 9 bases align to TRBD1. This CDR3 has 15 amino acids. The J segment lost 5 bases and the V segment lost 3 bases, leaving 5 bases of the junction unmatched. CDR1 and CDR2 from the germline V gene are LGHDT and YNNKEL (reference sequence).

The CDR3 DNA is TGTGCCAGCTCATTCACAGGGGAAATGGTAGCTTTCTTT. Its protein product is CASSFTGEMVAFF. The rearrangement links TRBV18 to TRBJ1-1; 7 nucleotides agree with TRBD1. The CDR3 extends over 13 amino acids. Germline V CDR1 and CDR2: KGHSH, LQKENI. J gave up 10 bases and V 5 bases, and 10 bases lay outside the gene matches.

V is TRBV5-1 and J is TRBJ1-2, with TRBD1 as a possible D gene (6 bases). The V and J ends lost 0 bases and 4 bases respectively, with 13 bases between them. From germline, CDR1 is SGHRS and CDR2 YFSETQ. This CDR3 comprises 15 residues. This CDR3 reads CASSLDGQTIYGYTF. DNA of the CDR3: TGCGCCAGCAGCTTGGATGGACAGACTATCTATGGCTACACCTTC.

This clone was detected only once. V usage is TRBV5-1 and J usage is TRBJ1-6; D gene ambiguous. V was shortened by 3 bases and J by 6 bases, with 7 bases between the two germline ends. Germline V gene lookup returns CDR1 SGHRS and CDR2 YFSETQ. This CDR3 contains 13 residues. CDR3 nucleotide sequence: TGCGCCAGCAGCTCGGTGTCTAATTCACCCCTCCACTTT. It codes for CASSSVSNSPLHF. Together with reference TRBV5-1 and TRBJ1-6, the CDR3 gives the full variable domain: KAGVTQTPRYLIKTRGQQVTLSCSPISGHRSVSWYQQTPGQGLQFLFEYFSETQRNKGNFPGRFSGRQFSNSRSEMNVSTLELGDSALYLCASSSVSNSPLHFGNGTRLTVT.

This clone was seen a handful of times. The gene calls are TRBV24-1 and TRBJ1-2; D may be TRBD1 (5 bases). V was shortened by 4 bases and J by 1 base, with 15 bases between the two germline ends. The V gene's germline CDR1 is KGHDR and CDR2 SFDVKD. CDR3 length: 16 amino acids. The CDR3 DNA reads TGTGCCACCAGTGACGCGGGGACGCGTTTTAACTATGGCTACACCTTC. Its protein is CATSDAGTRFNYGYTF.

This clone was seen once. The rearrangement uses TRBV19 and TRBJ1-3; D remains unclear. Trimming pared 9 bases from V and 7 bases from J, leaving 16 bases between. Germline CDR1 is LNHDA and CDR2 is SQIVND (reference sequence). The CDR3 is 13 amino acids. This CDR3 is CASASPPVNTIYF. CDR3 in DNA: TGTGCCAGCGCTTCCCCCCCGGTCAACACCATATATTTT.

Here the CDR3 DNA reads TGTGCCATCAACCCTGGACAGGGGCCAACCTACGAGCAGTACTTC. Amino acid sequence: CAINPGQGPTYEQYF. The V and J genes are TRBV10-3 and TRBJ2-7; 9 bases align to TRBD1. The CDR3 is 15 amino acids. Germline V gives CDR1 ENHRY, CDR2 SYGVKD. V shed 7 bases and J 2 bases; nucleotides not matched to a gene: 9.

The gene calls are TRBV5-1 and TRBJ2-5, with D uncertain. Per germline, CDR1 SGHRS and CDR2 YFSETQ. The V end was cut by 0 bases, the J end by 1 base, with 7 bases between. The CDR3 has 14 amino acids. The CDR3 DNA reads TGCGCCAGCAGCTTGGGGCCAGGCCAAGAGACCCAGTACTTC. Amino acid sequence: CASSLGPGQETQYF.

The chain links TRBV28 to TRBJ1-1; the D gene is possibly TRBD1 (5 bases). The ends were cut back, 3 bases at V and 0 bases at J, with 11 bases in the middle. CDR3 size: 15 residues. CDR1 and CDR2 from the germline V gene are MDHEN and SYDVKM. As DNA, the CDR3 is TGTGCCAGCAGTTTGTTCTCCAGGGTGAACACTGAAGCTTTCTTT. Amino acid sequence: CASSLFSRVNTEAFF. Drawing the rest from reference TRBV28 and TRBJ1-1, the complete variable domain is DVKVTQSSRYLVKRTGEKVFLECVQDMDHENMFWYRQDPGLGLRLIYFSYDVKMKEKGDIPEGYSVSREKKERFSLILESASTNQTSMYLCASSLFSRVNTEAFFGQGTRLTVV.

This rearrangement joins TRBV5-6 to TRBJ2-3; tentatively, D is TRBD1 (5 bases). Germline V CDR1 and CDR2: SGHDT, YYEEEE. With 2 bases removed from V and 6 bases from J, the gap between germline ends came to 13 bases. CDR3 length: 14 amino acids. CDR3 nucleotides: TGTGCCAGCAGCTTCCCCCCCAGGGTCGATACGCAGTATTTT. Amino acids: CASSFPPRVDTQYF.

The CDR3 region is CASSLSGGSSTDTQYF. CDR3 in DNA: TGTGCCAGCAGCCTTAGCGGGGGGTCTAGCACAGATACGCAGTATTTT. The V call is TRBV7-7, the J call TRBJ2-3; 10 bases map to TRBD2. J gave up 0 bases and V 5 bases, and 5 bases lay outside the gene matches. CDR3 length: 16 amino acids. CDR1 is SSHAT, CDR2 FNYEAQ, per germline (reference sequence). The full variable domain, rest sourced from reference TRBV7-7 and TRBJ2-3, is GAGVSQSPRYKVTKRGQDVTLRCDPISSHATLYWYQQALGQGPEFLTYFNYEAQPDKSGLPSDRFSAERPEGSISTLTIQRTEQRDSAMYRCASSLSGGSSTDTQYFGPGTRLTVL.

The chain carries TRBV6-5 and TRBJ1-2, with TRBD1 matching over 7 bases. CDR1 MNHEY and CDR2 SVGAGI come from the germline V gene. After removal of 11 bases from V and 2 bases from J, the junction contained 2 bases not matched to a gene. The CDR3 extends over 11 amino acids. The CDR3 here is CAVGQNYGYTF. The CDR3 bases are TGTGCCGTGGGACAGAACTATGGCTACACCTTC.

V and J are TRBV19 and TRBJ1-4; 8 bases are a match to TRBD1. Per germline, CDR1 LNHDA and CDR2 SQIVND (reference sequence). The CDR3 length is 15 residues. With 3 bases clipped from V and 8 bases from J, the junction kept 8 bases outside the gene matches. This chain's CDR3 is CASSIAGTGREKLFF. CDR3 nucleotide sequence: TGTGCCAGTAGTATCGCCGGGACAGGTCGGGAAAAACTGTTTTTT. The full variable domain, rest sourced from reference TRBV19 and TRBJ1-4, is DGGITQSPKYLFRKEGQNVTLSCEQNLNHDAMYWYRQDPGQGLRLIYYSQIVNDFQKGDIAEGYSVSREKKESFPLTVTSAQKNPTAFYLCASSIAGTGREKLFFGSGTQLSVL.

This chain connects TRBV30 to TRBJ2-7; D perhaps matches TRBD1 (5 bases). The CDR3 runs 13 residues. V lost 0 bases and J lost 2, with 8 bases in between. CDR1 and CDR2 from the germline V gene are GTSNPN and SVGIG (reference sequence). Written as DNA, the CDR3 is TGTGCCTGGAGTGTGGACAAAGCCTACGAGCAGTACTTC. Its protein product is CAWSVDKAYEQYF.